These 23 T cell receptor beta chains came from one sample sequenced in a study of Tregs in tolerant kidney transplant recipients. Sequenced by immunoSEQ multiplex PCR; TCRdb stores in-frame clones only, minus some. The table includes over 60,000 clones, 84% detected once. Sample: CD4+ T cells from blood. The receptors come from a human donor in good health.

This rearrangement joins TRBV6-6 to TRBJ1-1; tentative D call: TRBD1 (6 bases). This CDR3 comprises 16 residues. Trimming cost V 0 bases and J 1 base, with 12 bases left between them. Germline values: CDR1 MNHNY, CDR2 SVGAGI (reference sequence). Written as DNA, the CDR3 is TGTGCCAGCAGTTACTCGATGGCAGGGGCGAACACTGAAGCTTTCTTT. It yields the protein CASSYSMAGANTEAFF.

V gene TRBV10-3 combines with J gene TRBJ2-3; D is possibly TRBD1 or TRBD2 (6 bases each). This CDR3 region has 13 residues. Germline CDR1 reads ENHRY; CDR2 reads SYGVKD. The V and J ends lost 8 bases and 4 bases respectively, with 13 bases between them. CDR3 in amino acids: CAIWKGGADTQYF. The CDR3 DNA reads TGTGCCATCTGGAAGGGGGGCGCAGATACGCAGTATTTT.

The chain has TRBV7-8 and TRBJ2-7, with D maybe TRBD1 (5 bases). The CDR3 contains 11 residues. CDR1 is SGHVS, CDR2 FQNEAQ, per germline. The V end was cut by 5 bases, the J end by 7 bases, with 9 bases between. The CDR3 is CASSPYREQYF. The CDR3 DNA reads TGTGCCAGCAGCCCGTACAGGGAGCAGTACTTC.

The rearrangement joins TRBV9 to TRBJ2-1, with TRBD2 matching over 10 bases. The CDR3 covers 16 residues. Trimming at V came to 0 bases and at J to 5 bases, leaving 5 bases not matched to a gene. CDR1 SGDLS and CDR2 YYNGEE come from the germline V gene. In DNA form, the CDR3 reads TGTGCCAGCAGCGTAGTGCCTAGCGGGGGAAACAATGAGCAGTTCTTC. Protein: CASSVVPSGGNNEQFF.

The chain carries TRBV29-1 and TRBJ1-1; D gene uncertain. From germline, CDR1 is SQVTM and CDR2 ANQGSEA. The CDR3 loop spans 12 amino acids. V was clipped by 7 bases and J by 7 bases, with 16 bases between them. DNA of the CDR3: TGCAGCGCACGCGGGTCAGGAGGTGAAGCTTTCTTT. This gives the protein CSARGSGGEAFF.

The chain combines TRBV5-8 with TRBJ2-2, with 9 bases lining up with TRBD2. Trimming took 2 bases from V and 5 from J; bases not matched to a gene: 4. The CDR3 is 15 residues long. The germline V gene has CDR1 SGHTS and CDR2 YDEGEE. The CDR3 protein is CASSFVAGVTGELFF. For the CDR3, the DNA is TGTGCCAGCAGCTTCGTAGCGGGAGTTACCGGGGAGCTGTTTTTT.

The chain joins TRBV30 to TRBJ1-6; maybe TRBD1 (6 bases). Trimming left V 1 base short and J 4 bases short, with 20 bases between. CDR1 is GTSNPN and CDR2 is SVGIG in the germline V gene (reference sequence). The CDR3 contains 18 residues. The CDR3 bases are TGTGCCTGGAGTGGGGGGGCTGGGGTGATTAGATATAATTCACCCCTCCACTTT. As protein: CAWSGGAGVIRYNSPLHF.

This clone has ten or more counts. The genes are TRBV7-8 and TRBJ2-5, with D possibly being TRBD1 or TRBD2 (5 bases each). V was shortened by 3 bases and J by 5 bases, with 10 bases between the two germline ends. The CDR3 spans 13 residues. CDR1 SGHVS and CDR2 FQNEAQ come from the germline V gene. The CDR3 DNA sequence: TGTGCCAGCAGCTTTCGCAGGGAGGAGACCCAGTACTTC. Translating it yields CASSFRREETQYF.

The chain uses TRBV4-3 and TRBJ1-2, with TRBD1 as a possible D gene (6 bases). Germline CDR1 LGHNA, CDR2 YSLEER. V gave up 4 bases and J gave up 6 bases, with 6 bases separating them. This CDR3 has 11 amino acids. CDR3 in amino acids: CASSRDNGYTF. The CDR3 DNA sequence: TGCGCCAGCAGCCGGGACAATGGCTACACCTTC.

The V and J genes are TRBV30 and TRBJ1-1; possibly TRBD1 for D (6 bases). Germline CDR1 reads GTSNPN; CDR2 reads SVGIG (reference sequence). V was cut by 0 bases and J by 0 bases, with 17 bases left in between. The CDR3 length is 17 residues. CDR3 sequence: CAWSVWGVGGLNTEAFF. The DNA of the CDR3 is TGTGCCTGGAGTGTATGGGGGGTAGGGGGGTTGAACACTGAAGCTTTCTTT.

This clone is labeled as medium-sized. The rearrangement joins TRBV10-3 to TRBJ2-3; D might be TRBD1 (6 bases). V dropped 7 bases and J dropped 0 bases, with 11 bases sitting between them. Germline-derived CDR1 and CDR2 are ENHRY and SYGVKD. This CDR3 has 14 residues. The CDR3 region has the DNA TGTGCCATCACTAGTGGACAGAGCACAGATACGCAGTATTTT. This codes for CAITSGQSTDTQYF.

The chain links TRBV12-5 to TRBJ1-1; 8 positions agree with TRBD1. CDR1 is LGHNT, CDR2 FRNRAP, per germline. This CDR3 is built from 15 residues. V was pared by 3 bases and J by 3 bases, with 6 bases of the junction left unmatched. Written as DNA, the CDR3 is TGTGCTAGTGGTTTCGGAACAGGGGGTTACACTGAAGCTTTCTTT. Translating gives CASGFGTGGYTEAFF.

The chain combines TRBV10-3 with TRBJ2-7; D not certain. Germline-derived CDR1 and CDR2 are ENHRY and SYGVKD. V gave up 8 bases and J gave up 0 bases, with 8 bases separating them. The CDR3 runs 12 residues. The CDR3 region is CAIGGVSYEQYF. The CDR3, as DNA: TGTGCCATCGGTGGCGTCTCCTACGAGCAGTACTTC.

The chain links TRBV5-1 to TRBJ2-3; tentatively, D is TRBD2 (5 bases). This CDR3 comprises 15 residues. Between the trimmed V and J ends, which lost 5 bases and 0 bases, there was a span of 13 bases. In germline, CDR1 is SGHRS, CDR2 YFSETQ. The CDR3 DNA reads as TGCGCCAGCAGTGAGGTTAAGCGGAGCACAGATACGCAGTATTTT. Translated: CASSEVKRSTDTQYF.

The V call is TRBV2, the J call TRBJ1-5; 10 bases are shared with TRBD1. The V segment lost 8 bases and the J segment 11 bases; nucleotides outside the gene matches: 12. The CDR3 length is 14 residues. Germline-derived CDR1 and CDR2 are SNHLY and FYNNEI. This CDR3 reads CASGDPGQGSAQHF. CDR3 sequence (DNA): TGTGCCAGCGGGGACCCGGGACAGGGGTCAGCCCAGCATTTT.

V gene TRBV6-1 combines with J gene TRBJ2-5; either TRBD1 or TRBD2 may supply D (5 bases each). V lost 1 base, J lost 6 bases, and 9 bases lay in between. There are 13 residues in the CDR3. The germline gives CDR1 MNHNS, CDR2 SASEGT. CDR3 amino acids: CASSEGGIQTQYF. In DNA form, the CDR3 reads TGTGCCAGCAGTGAAGGGGGGATTCAGACCCAGTACTTC.

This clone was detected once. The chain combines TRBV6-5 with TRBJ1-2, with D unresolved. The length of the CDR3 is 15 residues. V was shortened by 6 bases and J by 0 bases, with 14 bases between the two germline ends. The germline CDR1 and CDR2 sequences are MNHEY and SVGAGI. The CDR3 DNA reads TGTGCCAGCAGCTACAGCGGCTGGACTAACTATGGCTACACCTTC. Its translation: CASSYSGWTNYGYTF.

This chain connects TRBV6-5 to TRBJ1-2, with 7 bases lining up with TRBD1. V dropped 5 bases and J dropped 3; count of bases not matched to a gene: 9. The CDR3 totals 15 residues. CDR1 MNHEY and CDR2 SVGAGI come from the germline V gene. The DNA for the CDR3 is TGTGCCAGCAGTCCTCATCTAGACAGGGACTATGGCTACACCTTC. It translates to CASSPHLDRDYGYTF.

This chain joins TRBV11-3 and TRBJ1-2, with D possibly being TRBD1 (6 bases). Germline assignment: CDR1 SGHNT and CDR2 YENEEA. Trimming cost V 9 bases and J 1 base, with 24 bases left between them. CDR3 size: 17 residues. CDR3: CASSKGQQIVLNYGYTF. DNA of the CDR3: TGTGCCAGTAGCAAGGGACAACAGATAGTCCTTAACTATGGCTACACCTTC. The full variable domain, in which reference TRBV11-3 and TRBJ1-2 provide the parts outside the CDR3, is EAGVVQSPRYKIIEKKQPVAFWCNPISGHNTLYWYLQNLGQGPELLIRYENEEAVDDSQLPKDRFSAERLKGVDSTLKIQPAELGDSAVYLCASSKGQQIVLNYGYTFGSGTRLTVV.

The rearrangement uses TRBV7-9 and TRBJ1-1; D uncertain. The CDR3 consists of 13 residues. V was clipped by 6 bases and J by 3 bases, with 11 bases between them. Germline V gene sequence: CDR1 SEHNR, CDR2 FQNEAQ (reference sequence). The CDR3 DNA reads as TGTGCCAGCAGTCGTGACATGTACACTGAAGCTTTCTTT. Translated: CASSRDMYTEAFF.

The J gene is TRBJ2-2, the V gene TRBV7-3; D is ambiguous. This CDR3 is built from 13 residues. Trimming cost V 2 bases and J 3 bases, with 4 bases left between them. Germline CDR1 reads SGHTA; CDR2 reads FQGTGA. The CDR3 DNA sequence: TGTGCCAGCAGCTTAGAGTACACCGGGGAGCTGTTTTTT. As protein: CASSLEYTGELFF.

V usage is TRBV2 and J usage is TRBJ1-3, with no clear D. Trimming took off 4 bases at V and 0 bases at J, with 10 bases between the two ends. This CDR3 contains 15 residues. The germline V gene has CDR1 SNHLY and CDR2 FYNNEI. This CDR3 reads CASSVEATSGNTIYF. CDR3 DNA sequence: TGTGCCAGCAGTGTAGAAGCGACCTCTGGAAACACCATATATTTT.

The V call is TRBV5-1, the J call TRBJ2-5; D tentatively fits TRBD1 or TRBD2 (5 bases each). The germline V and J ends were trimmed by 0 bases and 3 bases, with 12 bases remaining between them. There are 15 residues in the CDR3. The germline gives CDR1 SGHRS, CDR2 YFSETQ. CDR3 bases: TGCGCCAGCAGCTTGGGGGACGGGGCAGAAGAGACCCAGTACTTC. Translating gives CASSLGDGAEETQYF.